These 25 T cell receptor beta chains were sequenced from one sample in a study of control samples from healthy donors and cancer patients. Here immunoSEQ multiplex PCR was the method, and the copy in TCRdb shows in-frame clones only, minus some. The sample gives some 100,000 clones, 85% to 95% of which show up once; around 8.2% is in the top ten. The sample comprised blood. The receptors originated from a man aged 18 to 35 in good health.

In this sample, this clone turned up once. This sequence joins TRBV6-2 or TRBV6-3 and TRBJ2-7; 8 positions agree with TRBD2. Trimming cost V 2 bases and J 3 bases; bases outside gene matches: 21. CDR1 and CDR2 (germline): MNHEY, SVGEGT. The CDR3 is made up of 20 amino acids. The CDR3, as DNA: TGTGCCAGCAGTTACCAAAAAGGGGCGGGAGGCCGGTTGTCGGTCTACGAGCAGTACTTC. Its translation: CASSYQKGAGGRLSVYEQYF.

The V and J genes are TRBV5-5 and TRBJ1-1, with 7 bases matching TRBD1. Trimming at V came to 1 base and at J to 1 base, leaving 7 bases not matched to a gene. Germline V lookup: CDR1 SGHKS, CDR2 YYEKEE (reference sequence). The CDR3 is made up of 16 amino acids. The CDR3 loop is CASSLSPGQQNTEAFF. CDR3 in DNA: TGTGCCAGCAGCTTGTCCCCGGGACAGCAGAACACTGAAGCTTTCTTT.

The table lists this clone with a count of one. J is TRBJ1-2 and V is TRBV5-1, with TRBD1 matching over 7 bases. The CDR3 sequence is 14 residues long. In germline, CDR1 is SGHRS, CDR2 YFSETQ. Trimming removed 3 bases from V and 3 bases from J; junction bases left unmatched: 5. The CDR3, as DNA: TGCGCCAGCAGCTGGGTAACAGGGGACTATGGCTACACCTTC. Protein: CASSWVTGDYGYTF. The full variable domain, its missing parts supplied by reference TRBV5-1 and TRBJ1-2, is KAGVTQTPRYLIKTRGQQVTLSCSPISGHRSVSWYQQTPGQGLQFLFEYFSETQRNKGNFPGRFSGRQFSNSRSEMNVSTLELGDSALYLCASSWVTGDYGYTFGSGTRLTVV.

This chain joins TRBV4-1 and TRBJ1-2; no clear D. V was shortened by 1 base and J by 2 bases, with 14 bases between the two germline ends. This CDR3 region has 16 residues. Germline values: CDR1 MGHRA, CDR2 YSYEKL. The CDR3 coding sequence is TGCGCCAGCAGCCAAGTTAGCGACCCAGGAAACTATGGCTACACCTTC. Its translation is CASSQVSDPGNYGYTF.

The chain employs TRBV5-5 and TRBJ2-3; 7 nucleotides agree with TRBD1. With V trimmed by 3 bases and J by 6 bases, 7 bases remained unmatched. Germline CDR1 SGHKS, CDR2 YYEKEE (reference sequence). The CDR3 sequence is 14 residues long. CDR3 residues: CASSSRTGWDTQYF. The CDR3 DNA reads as TGTGCCAGCAGCTCAAGGACAGGCTGGGATACGCAGTATTTT.

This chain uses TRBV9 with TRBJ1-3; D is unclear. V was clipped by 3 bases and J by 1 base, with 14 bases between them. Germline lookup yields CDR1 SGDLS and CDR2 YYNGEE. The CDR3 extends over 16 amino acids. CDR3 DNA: TGTGCCAGCAGCGGGGGAGCAGCGAGTTCTGGAAACACCATATATTTT. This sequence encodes CASSGGAASSGNTIYF.

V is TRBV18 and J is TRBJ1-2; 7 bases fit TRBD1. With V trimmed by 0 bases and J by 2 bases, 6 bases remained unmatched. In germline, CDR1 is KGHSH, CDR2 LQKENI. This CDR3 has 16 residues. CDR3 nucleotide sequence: TGTGCCAGCTCACCACCGATGACAGGGCTAAACTATGGCTACACCTTC. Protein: CASSPPMTGLNYGYTF.

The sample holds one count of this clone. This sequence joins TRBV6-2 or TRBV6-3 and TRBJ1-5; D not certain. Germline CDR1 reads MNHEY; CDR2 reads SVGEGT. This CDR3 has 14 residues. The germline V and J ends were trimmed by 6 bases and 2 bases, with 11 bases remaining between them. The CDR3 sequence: CASSPGQRNQPQHF. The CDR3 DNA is TGTGCCAGCAGCCCCGGGCAGCGCAATCAGCCCCAGCATTTT.

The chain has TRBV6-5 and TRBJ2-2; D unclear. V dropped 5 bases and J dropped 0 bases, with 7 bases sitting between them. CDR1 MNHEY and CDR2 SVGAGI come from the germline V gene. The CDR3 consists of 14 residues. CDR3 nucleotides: TGTGCCAGCAGTCAGACCCCGAACACCGGGGAGCTGTTTTTT. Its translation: CASSQTPNTGELFF.

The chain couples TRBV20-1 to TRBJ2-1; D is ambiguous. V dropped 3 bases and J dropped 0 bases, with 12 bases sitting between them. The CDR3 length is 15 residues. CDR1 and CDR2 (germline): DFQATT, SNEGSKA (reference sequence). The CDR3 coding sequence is TGCAGTGCTAGTTCACTGGTGAGCTCCTACAATGAGCAGTTCTTC. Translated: CSASSLVSSYNEQFF.

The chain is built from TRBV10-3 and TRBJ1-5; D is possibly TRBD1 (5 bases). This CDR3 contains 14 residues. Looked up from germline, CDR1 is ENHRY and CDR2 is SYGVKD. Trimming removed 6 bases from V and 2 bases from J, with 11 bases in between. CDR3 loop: CAIRQEGGNQPQHF. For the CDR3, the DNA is TGTGCCATCAGACAGGAGGGAGGCAATCAGCCCCAGCATTTT.

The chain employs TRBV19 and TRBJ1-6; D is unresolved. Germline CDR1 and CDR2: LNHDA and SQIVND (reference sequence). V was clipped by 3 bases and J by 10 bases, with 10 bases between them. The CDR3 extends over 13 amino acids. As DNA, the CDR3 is TGTGCCAGTAGTATTCAGGCAGACTCACCCCTCCACTTT. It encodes CASSIQADSPLHF.

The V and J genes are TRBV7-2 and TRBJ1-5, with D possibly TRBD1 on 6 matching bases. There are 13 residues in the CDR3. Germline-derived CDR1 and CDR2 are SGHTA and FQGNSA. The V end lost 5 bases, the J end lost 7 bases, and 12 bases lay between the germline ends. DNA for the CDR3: TGTGCCAGCAGCGCCAGGGGTCGCCAGCCCCAGCATTTT. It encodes CASSARGRQPQHF.

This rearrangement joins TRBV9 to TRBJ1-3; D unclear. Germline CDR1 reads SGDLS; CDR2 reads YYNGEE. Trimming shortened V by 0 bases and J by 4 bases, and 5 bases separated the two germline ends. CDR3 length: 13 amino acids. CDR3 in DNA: TGTGCCAGCAGCGTAGCTTTAGGAAACACCATATATTTT. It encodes CASSVALGNTIYF. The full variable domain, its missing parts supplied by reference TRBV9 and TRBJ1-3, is DSGVTQTPKHLITATGQRVTLRCSPRSGDLSVYWYQQSLDQGLQFLIQYYNGEERAKGNILERFSAQQFPDLHSELNLSSLELGDSALYFCASSVALGNTIYFGEGSWLTVV.

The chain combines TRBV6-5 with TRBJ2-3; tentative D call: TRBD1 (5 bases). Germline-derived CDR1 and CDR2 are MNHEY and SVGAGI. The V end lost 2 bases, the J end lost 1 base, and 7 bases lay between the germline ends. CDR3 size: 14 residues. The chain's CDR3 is CASSYAQGTDTQYF. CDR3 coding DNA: TGTGCCAGCAGTTACGCACAGGGCACAGATACGCAGTATTTT.

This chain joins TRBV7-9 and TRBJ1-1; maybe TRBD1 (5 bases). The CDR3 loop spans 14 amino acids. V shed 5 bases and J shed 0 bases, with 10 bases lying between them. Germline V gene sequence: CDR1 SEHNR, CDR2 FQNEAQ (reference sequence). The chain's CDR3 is CASSTDNLNTEAFF. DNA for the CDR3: TGTGCCAGCAGCACGGACAATTTGAACACTGAAGCTTTCTTT.

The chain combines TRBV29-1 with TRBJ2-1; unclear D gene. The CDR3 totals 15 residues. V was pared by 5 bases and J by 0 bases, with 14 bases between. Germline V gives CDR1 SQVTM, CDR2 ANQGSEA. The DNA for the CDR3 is TGCAGCGTTCCCCGCACTTCCAGCTCCTACAATGAGCAGTTCTTC. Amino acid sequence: CSVPRTSSSYNEQFF.

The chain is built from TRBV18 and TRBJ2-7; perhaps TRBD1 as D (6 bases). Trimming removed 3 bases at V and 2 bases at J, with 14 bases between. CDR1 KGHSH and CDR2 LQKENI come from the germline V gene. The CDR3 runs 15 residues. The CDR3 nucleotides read TGTGCCAGCTCACCTATACAGGGTACAACCTACGAGCAGTACTTC. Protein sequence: CASSPIQGTTYEQYF.

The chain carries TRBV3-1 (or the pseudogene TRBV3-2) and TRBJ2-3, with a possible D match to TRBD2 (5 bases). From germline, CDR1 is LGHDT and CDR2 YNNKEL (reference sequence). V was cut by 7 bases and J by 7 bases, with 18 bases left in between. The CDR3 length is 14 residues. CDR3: CASNPSPRGHTQYF. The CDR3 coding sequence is TGTGCCAGCAACCCGAGCCCCCGCGGGCATACGCAGTATTTT.

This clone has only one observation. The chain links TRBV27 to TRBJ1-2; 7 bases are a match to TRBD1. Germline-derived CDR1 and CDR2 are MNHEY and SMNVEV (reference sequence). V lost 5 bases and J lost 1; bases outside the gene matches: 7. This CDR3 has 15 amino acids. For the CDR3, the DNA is TGTGCCAGCAGTACTAGACAGGGCATTAACTATGGCTACACCTTC. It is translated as CASSTRQGINYGYTF.

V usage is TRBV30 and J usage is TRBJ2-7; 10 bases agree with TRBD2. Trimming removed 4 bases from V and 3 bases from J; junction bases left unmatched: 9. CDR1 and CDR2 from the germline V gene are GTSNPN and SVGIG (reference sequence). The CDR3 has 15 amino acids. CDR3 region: CAWTIGLAVDYEQYF. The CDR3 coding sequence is TGTGCCTGGACCATTGGACTAGCGGTTGACTACGAGCAGTACTTC.

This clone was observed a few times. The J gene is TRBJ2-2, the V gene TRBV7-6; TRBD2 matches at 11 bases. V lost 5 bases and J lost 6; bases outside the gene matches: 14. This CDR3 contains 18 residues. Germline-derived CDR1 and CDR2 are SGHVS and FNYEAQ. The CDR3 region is CASSPRPLAGGAAGELFF. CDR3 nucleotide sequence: TGTGCCAGCAGCCCGAGACCTCTAGCGGGAGGTGCGGCCGGGGAGCTGTTTTTT.

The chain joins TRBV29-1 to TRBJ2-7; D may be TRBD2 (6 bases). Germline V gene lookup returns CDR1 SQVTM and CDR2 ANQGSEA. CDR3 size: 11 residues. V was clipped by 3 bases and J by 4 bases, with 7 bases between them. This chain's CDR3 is CSVDSGYEQYF. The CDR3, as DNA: TGCAGCGTTGATAGCGGATACGAGCAGTACTTC.

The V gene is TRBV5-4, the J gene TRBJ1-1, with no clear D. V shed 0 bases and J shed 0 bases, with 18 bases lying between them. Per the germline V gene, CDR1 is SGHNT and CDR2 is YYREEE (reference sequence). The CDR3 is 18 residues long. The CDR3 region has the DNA TGTGCCAGCAGCTTGGTGGTAGATCTTATGAACATGAACACTGAAGCTTTCTTT. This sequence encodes CASSLVVDLMNMNTEAFF.

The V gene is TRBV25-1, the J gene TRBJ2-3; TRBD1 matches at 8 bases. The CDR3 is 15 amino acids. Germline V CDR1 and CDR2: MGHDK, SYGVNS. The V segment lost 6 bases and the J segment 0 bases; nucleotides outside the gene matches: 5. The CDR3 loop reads CASSPRGPSTDTQYF. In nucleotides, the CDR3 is TGTGCCAGCAGCCCCAGGGGGCCTAGCACAGATACGCAGTATTTT.